This is a list of T cell receptor beta chains from one sample in a study of T cell changes during pregnancy in multiple sclerosis. The table came from immunoSEQ multiplex PCR; TCRdb's copy has only in-frame clones and leaves some out. The sample shows 50,000 to 70,000 clones, 80% to 95% of them seen only once. This sample comprised peripheral blood, obtained in the first trimester of pregnancy. The receptor set was obtained from a female donor with multiple sclerosis, enrolled in a pregnancy study. The CDR3 runs from the conserved cysteine through the conserved F or W. D genes are given only for firm matches. Size is stated for part of the rows, as once, few or many counts, or as a class when the clone is expanded.

d_call: TRBD2; v_call: TRBV19; clone_size: NA; j_call: TRBJ2-5; cdr3_nt: TGTGCCAGTAGGGTAACTAGCGGGGGGGTAGAGACCCAGTACTTC; cdr3_aa: CASRVTSGGVETQYF
d_call: NA; v_call: TRBV7-8; clone_size: once; j_call: TRBJ1-6; cdr3_nt: TGTGCCAGCAGCTCCGTATCAGGAAATTCACCCCTCCACTTT; cdr3_aa: CASSSVSGNSPLHF
d_call: NA; v_call: TRBV7-3; clone_size: once; j_call: TRBJ2-5; cdr3_nt: TGTGCCAGCAGCTTCGGGTCCCAAGAGACCCAGTACTTC; cdr3_aa: CASSFGSQETQYF
d_call: TRBD1; v_call: TRBV5-1; clone_size: NA; j_call: TRBJ1-5; cdr3_nt: TGCGCCAGCAGCTTGGTTGGGACAGGGCAGGAGCCCCAGCATTTT; cdr3_aa: CASSLVGTGQEPQHF
d_call: NA; v_call: TRBV15; clone_size: NA; j_call: TRBJ1-6; cdr3_nt: TGTGCCACCACCCAAGGAGGGACTTCCTATAATTCACCCCTCCACTTT; cdr3_aa: CATTQGGTSYNSPLHF
d_call: TRBD1; v_call: TRBV19; clone_size: NA; j_call: TRBJ1-2; cdr3_nt: TGTGCCAGTACCCCCCAGGGACAGGGGATTAACTATGGCTACACCTTC; cdr3_aa: CASTPQGQGINYGYTF
d_call: TRBD2; v_call: TRBV7-9; clone_size: NA; j_call: TRBJ2-3; cdr3_nt: TGTGCCAGCAGCCCCGGGGCGGGGGGTCTACCTAGCACAGATACGCAGTATTTT; cdr3_aa: CASSPGAGGLPSTDTQYF
d_call: NA; v_call: TRBV7-3; clone_size: NA; j_call: TRBJ1-1; cdr3_nt: TGTGCCAGCAGCCGTCCGAACACTGAAGCTTTCTTT; cdr3_aa: CASSRPNTEAFF
d_call: NA; v_call: TRBV27; clone_size: NA; j_call: TRBJ1-5; cdr3_nt: TGTGCCAGCAGTTTTCTTGGGCAGCCTTATAGCAATCAGCCCCAGCATTTT; cdr3_aa: CASSFLGQPYSNQPQHF
d_call: NA; v_call: TRBV9; clone_size: NA; j_call: TRBJ2-7; cdr3_nt: TGTGCCAGCAGCGTAGCGGACAGCTCCTACGAGCAGTACTTC; cdr3_aa: CASSVADSSYEQYF
d_call: TRBD1; v_call: TRBV6-6; clone_size: NA; j_call: TRBJ2-5; cdr3_nt: TGTGCCAGCAGTTACTCCGTCCGGGACAGAGAGACCCAGTACTTC; cdr3_aa: CASSYSVRDRETQYF
d_call: NA; v_call: TRBV4-2; clone_size: few; j_call: TRBJ1-5; cdr3_nt: TGTGCCAGCAGCCAGGGACAAAATCAGCCCCAGCATTTT; cdr3_aa: CASSQGQNQPQHF
d_call: NA; v_call: TRBV27; clone_size: NA; j_call: TRBJ2-6; cdr3_nt: TGTGCCAGCAGATTAGGCTGGTCTGGGGCCAACGTCCTGACTTTC; cdr3_aa: CASRLGWSGANVLTF
d_call: TRBD2; v_call: TRBV12-5; clone_size: NA; j_call: TRBJ2-1; cdr3_nt: TGTGCTAGTGGTTTGGAATTCTCTTTTGGCGGGGGGGCCACGAGTAATGAGCAGTTCTTC; cdr3_aa: CASGLEFSFGGGATSNEQFF
d_call: NA; v_call: TRBV6-1; clone_size: NA; j_call: TRBJ2-3; cdr3_nt: TGTGCCAGCAGTCAACAGATCACAGATACGCAGTATTTT; cdr3_aa: CASSQQITDTQYF
d_call: NA; v_call: TRBV6-5; clone_size: few; j_call: TRBJ1-2; cdr3_nt: TGTGCCAGCAGTTACTCGACATACCTCGCAGGGGGCTACACCTTC; cdr3_aa: CASSYSTYLAGGYTF
d_call: TRBD2; v_call: TRBV4-1; clone_size: NA; j_call: TRBJ2-1; cdr3_nt: TGCGCCAGCAGCCAAGATCGAGCAGCGGGAAGGCAGTTCTTC; cdr3_aa: CASSQDRAAGRQFF
d_call: TRBD1; v_call: TRBV6-1; clone_size: NA; j_call: TRBJ2-3; cdr3_nt: TGTGCCAGCAGTGAGGGACAGGGGGCAGATACGCAGTATTTT; cdr3_aa: CASSEGQGADTQYF
d_call: NA; v_call: TRBV7-9; clone_size: NA; j_call: TRBJ1-3; cdr3_nt: TGTGCCAGCAGCTTAGGGGAGGCCGGAAGGATGGGCCAGGGAAACACCATATATTTT; cdr3_aa: CASSLGEAGRMGQGNTIYF
d_call: NA; v_call: TRBV11-3; clone_size: NA; j_call: TRBJ2-3; cdr3_nt: TGTGCCAGCAGCTTAGACAGGACAGATACGCAGTATTTT; cdr3_aa: CASSLDRTDTQYF
d_call: NA; v_call: TRBV5-6; clone_size: NA; j_call: TRBJ1-2; cdr3_nt: TGTGCCAGCAGCTTGGCCGACAGGTACTATGGCTACACCTTC; cdr3_aa: CASSLADRYYGYTF
d_call: NA; v_call: TRBV5-4; clone_size: NA; j_call: TRBJ1-3; cdr3_nt: TGTGCCAGCAGCTTGGGCGGGGCCGGTGGGAACACCATATATTTT; cdr3_aa: CASSLGGAGGNTIYF
d_call: NA; v_call: TRBV5-4; clone_size: NA; j_call: TRBJ2-7; cdr3_nt: TGTGCCAGCAGCCGAGACGGCGGGGCGGGGCAGCAGTACTTC; cdr3_aa: CASSRDGGAGQQYF
d_call: NA; v_call: TRBV11-2; clone_size: NA; j_call: TRBJ2-2; cdr3_nt: TGTGCCAGCAGCTGGGGCCGGGCCCACACCGGGGAGCTGTTTTTT; cdr3_aa: CASSWGRAHTGELFF
d_call: TRBD1; v_call: TRBV9; clone_size: NA; j_call: TRBJ1-2; cdr3_nt: TGTGCCAGCAGCCCGACGACAGGGGAAGGCTACACCTTC; cdr3_aa: CASSPTTGEGYTF
d_call: TRBD2; v_call: TRBV9; clone_size: once; j_call: TRBJ2-7; cdr3_nt: TGTGCCAGCAGCGTAGCCCCAGGGGTTAGCGGGGGATCCTACGAGCAGTACTTC; cdr3_aa: CASSVAPGVSGGSYEQYF
d_call: NA; v_call: TRBV9; clone_size: NA; j_call: TRBJ2-7; cdr3_nt: TGTGCCAGCAGCGCCGCCGGGCCCTCTACGGGGGAGCAGTACTTC; cdr3_aa: CASSAAGPSTGEQYF
d_call: NA; v_call: TRBV4-2; clone_size: NA; j_call: TRBJ2-4; cdr3_nt: TGTGCCAGCAGCCAAGATAACTCAGGGAACATTCAGTACTTC; cdr3_aa: CASSQDNSGNIQYF
d_call: NA; v_call: TRBV5-4; clone_size: NA; j_call: TRBJ2-1; cdr3_nt: TGTGCCAGCAGCTACCCTAGCGCGGATGAGCAGTTCTTC; cdr3_aa: CASSYPSADEQFF
d_call: TRBD1; v_call: TRBV14; clone_size: NA; j_call: TRBJ1-2; cdr3_nt: TGTGCCAGCAGCCAATTGGGAGGTACCGGGACAGGGGGCCCTCATGGCTACACCTTC; cdr3_aa: CASSQLGGTGTGGPHGYTF
d_call: TRBD2; v_call: TRBV6-1; clone_size: NA; j_call: TRBJ2-7; cdr3_nt: TGTGCCAGCAGTGAAGCCCCGCGGGGGGTCTACGAGCAGTACTTC; cdr3_aa: CASSEAPRGVYEQYF
d_call: NA; v_call: TRBV19; clone_size: NA; j_call: TRBJ2-3; cdr3_nt: TGTGCCAGTAGTCTCCGCGGCCTCACAGATACGCAGTATTTT; cdr3_aa: CASSLRGLTDTQYF
d_call: TRBD1; v_call: TRBV2; clone_size: NA; j_call: TRBJ1-3; cdr3_nt: TGTGCCAGCAGGCCCACAGGGGTGAACACCATATATTTT; cdr3_aa: CASRPTGVNTIYF
d_call: NA; v_call: TRBV5-1; clone_size: NA; j_call: TRBJ2-3; cdr3_nt: TGCGCCAGCAGCCCGGGGTCCCGCACAGATACGCAGTATTTT; cdr3_aa: CASSPGSRTDTQYF
d_call: NA; v_call: TRBV7-2; clone_size: NA; j_call: TRBJ1-3; cdr3_nt: TGTGCCAGCAGCCCCGAAGTGGCCAACACCATATATTTT; cdr3_aa: CASSPEVANTIYF
d_call: NA; v_call: TRBV9; clone_size: NA; j_call: TRBJ2-3; cdr3_nt: TGTGCCAGCAGTGTGGTCGGGAACCTCCGCACAGATACGCAGTATTTT; cdr3_aa: CASSVVGNLRTDTQYF
d_call: NA; v_call: TRBV29-1; clone_size: NA; j_call: TRBJ1-1; cdr3_nt: TGCAGCGTCCGTAACACTGAAGCTTTCTTT; cdr3_aa: CSVRNTEAFF
d_call: TRBD1; v_call: TRBV18; clone_size: NA; j_call: TRBJ1-2; cdr3_nt: TGTGCCAGCCCCACTCGACTACAGGGGTTGATTTATGGCTACACCTTC; cdr3_aa: CASPTRLQGLIYGYTF
d_call: NA; v_call: TRBV6-5; clone_size: NA; j_call: TRBJ1-1; cdr3_nt: TGTGCCAGCAGTTCCGTACCTAGTTCGAACACTGAAGCTTTCTTT; cdr3_aa: CASSSVPSSNTEAFF
d_call: NA; v_call: TRBV5-5; clone_size: NA; j_call: TRBJ1-4; cdr3_nt: TGTGCCAGCATCATCGGGCAGGGAGGAATGTACGGTGAAAAACTGTTTTTT; cdr3_aa: CASIIGQGGMYGEKLFF
d_call: TRBD1; v_call: TRBV15; clone_size: NA; j_call: TRBJ1-2; cdr3_nt: TGTGCCACCAGCAGGACAGGGTGGGGCTACACCTTC; cdr3_aa: CATSRTGWGYTF
d_call: NA; v_call: TRBV5-4; clone_size: NA; j_call: TRBJ1-3; cdr3_nt: TGTGCCAGCAGCTTGGTGGGGGGCTCTGGAAACACCATATATTTT; cdr3_aa: CASSLVGGSGNTIYF
d_call: TRBD1; v_call: TRBV14; clone_size: NA; j_call: TRBJ1-1; cdr3_nt: TGTGCCAGCAGCATGATACAGGGGGCGAACACTGAAGCTTTCTTT; cdr3_aa: CASSMIQGANTEAFF
d_call: TRBD1; v_call: TRBV7-2; clone_size: NA; j_call: TRBJ1-4; cdr3_nt: TGTGCCAGCAGCTTAAGGACAGGGTCATCCGGTAATGAAAAACTGTTTTTT; cdr3_aa: CASSLRTGSSGNEKLFF
d_call: TRBD1; v_call: TRBV7-8; clone_size: NA; j_call: TRBJ2-7; cdr3_nt: TGTGCCAGCAGCCCCGTAGGGACAGGGGAGTACGAGCAGTACTTC; cdr3_aa: CASSPVGTGEYEQYF
d_call: NA; v_call: TRBV7-9; clone_size: once; j_call: TRBJ1-3; cdr3_nt: TGTGCCAGCAGCGACCTGGGATGGGGGCTGTCTGGAAACACCATATATTTT; cdr3_aa: CASSDLGWGLSGNTIYF
d_call: NA; v_call: TRBV7-2; clone_size: NA; j_call: TRBJ2-1; cdr3_nt: TGTGCCAGCAGCTCCAGTGTTTACAATGAGCAGTTCTTC; cdr3_aa: CASSSSVYNEQFF
d_call: TRBD1; v_call: TRBV6-6; clone_size: NA; j_call: TRBJ2-7; cdr3_nt: TGTGCCAGCAGTTACTGGGGACAGGACTCCTACGAGCAGTACTTC; cdr3_aa: CASSYWGQDSYEQYF
d_call: TRBD1; v_call: TRBV7-6; clone_size: NA; j_call: TRBJ1-1; cdr3_nt: TGTGCCAGCAGCTCTCAACAGGGGAAGTCTGAAGCTTTCTTT; cdr3_aa: CASSSQQGKSEAFF
d_call: NA; v_call: TRBV6-6; clone_size: NA; j_call: TRBJ2-7; cdr3_nt: TGTGCCAGCAGTTCACCGGACAGACGGGAGCAGTACTTC; cdr3_aa: CASSSPDRREQYF